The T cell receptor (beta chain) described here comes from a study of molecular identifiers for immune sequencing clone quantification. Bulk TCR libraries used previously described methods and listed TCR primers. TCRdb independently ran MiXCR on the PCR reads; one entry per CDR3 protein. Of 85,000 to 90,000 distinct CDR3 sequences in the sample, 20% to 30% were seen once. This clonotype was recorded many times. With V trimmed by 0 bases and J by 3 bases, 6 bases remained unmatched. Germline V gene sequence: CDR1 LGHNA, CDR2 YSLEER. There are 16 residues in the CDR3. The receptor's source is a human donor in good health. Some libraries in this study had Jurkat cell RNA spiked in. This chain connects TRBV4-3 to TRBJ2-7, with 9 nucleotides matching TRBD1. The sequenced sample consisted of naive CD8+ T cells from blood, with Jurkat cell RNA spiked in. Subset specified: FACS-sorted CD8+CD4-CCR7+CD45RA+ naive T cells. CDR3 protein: CASSQDGTGPSYEQYF. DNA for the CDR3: TGCGCCAGCAGCCAAGATGGGACAGGGCCCAGCTACGAGCAGTACTTC.